The TCR beta chain under discussion was sequenced for a study of shared clonotypes between healthy human individuals. The V gene end was trimmed by 6 bases and the J gene end by 3 bases; junction bases not matched to a gene: 6. CDR3 length: 16 residues. Germline assignment: CDR1 KGHSH and CDR2 LQKENI. Study findings and constraints: Clonotype sharing among the donors was expected to vary with sequencing depth. Sharing across four donors was highest in naive CD4 (around 5%) and lowest in memory CD8 (about 0.4%).

Template for every sorted-subset replicate PCR totaled approximately 200 ng DNA, tens of thousands of T cell genomes. Sequenced by immunoSEQ multiplex PCR; TCRdb stores in-frame clones only, minus some. The table has over a million clones, approximately 96% seen once. As regards this clone: Its target is not known.

Sequencing input: naive CD4+ T cells sorted from blood. The subset is: CD45RA+ positively selected. This clonotype originated in a young man in good health. The chain joins TRBV18 to TRBJ2-5; the match to TRBD2 covers 14 bases. The CDR3 bases are TGTGCCAGCTCGGGACTAGCGGGAGTAGTGGAAGAGACCCAGTACTTC. Translating it yields CASSGLAGVVEETQYF.